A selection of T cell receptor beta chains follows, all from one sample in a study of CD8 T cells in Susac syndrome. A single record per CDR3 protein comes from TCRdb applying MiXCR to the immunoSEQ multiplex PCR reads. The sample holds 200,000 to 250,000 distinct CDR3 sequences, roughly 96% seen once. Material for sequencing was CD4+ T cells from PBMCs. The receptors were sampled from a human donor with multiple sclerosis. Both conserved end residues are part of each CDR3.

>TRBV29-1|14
CSVSPGTGTDTQYF
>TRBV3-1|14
CASSQVGTGTEAFF
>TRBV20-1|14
CSAVPGLVQETQYF
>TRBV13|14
CASSSRTTQETQYF
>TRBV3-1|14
CASSPFAGESGYTF
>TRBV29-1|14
CSVARGVGANVLTF
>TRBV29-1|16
CSVYKRTGSTTGELFF
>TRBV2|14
CASSGTGRGETQYF
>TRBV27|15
CASSLSRGEGYEQYF
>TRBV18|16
CASSLLGTESRYGYTF
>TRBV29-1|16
CSVEDPGERSTDTQYF
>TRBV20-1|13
CSARTSGPYEQYF
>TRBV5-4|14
CASSRDPSNQPQHF
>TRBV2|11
CASKVLTEAFF
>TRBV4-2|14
CASSQSTTSYEQYF
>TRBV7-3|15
CASSLGGGTYNEQFF
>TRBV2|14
CASSVQSSYNEQFF
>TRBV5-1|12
CASRAGNEKLFF
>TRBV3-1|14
CASSVTPVTDTQYF
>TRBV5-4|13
CASSSQLNTEAFF
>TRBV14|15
CASSQDYRVNYGYTF
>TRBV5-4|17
CASSPWEAGSSYNEQFF
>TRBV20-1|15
CSARFIQGQFYEQYF